This T cell receptor beta chain was recorded in a study of spatial heterogeneity in lung cancer. Findings of the study overall: There was tracking of ubiquitous and regional nonsynonymous mutations by the respective counts of ubiquitous and regional expanded TCRs. For expanded intratumoral alpha and beta TCRs, counts tracked tumor mutation counts.

From the 5' RACE reads, TCRdb called clonotypes with MiXCR, one entry per CDR3 protein. The table lists thousands of distinct CDR3 sequences, more than 20% of them singletons. The germline V gene encodes CDR1 MNHNS and CDR2 SASEGT. Unmatched junction bases numbered 7, after V lost 5 bases and J lost 4 bases. This CDR3 is built from 15 residues. As to time point: sample taken at primary tumor resection. In regard to this clonotype: Its antigen is unidentified.

The clonotype originates from a male donor with early-stage non-small cell lung cancer. This chain joins TRBV6-1 and TRBJ2-2; TRBD1 matches at 7 bases. The sample was lung tumor tissue, taken at surgery. The CDR3 loop reads CASSLQGPGTGELFF. CDR3 nucleotide sequence: TGTGCCAGCAGTTTACAGGGGCCGGGCACCGGGGAGCTGTTTTTT.